The clone carrying this T cell receptor (beta chain) has a count of ten or more. What it binds is unknown. The data are from a study of regulatory T cells in long-lasting Graves disease. Construction of TCR beta libraries relied on iRepertoire HTBI primers and on Arm-PCR targeting CDR3 regions. Each CDR3 protein is one row after TCRdb ran MiXCR on the multiplex PCR reads. The table includes 420,000 or so distinct CDR3 sequences, 15% to 20% detected once. Regarding time point: newly diagnosed GD, antithyroid drugs for less than 3 months. PBMC-derived RNA was used for the TCR library. Overall study findings and caveats: Persistent patients shared more public clonotypes (over 2,500) than new patients (966). Study was limited to peripheral blood, excluding thyroid tissue.

Trimming took 3 bases from V and 5 from J, leaving 17 bases between them. This CDR3 has 15 residues. Germline V gene sequence: CDR1 MNHGY, CDR2 SVAAGI. A further study also used this sample, focusing on T cells in Graves' hyperthyroidism and ophthalmopathy. That work contributes: Initially, a first-round RT-PCR of the TCR CDR3 employed the HTBI primer set. Blood also carried most thyroid clonotypes expanded above 0.001.

V gene TRBV6-9 combines with J gene TRBJ2-7; D possibly matches TRBD1 or TRBD2 (5 bases each). Sequences were derived from peripheral blood mononuclear cells (PBMCs), sampled at new diagnosis, from a patient treated with antithyroid drugs. The clonotype was recovered from a woman aged 18 to 35 with Graves disease. Here the CDR3 reads CASSYGPGLVDEQYF. In DNA form, the CDR3 reads TGTGCCAGCAGTTACGGGCCGGGGCTAGTGGACGAGCAGTACTTC.